This T cell receptor beta chain emerged from a study of identical twins. Addition of a universal primer site occurred through template switching, and cDNA carried unique molecular identifiers. TCRdb reprocessed the 5' RACE reads via MiXCR and lists one record per CDR3 protein. The sample gives 200,000 or so distinct CDR3 sequences, around a sixth of which show up once; roughly two fifths is in the top ten. This clonotype was recorded a few times. The CDR3 has 13 amino acids. Germline CDR1 and CDR2: MNHEY and SMNVEV (reference sequence). V gave up 4 bases and J gave up 5 bases, with 9 bases separating them. The same specimen was also included in a second study, on T cells expressing NK-cell markers. As that report states: Underlying the TCR beta repertoires were sorted CD3+CD56+NKG2C+, CD3+CD56+NKG2C- and CD3+CD56-NKG2C+ T cells.

Source material: CD8+ T cells sorted from blood. The chain is built from TRBV27 and TRBJ1-5; D uncertain. This receptor was identified in a woman younger than 35 in good health. The DNA for the CDR3 is TGTGCCAGCAGTTCAGGTGTTTATCAGCCCCAGCATTTT. It yields the protein CASSSGVYQPQHF.